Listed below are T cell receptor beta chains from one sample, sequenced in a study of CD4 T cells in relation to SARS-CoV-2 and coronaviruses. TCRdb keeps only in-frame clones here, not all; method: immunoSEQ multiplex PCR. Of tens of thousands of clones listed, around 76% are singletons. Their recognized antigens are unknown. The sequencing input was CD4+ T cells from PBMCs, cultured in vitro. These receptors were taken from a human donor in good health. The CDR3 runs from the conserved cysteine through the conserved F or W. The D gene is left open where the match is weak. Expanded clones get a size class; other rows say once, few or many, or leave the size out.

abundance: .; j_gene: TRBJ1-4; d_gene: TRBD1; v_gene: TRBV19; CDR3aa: CASTPQTGTNEKLFF; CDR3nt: TGTGCCAGTACCCCCCAGACAGGGACAAATGAAAAACTGTTTTTT
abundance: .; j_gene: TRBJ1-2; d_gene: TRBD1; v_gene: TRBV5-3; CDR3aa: CARSLNRQGRHGYTF; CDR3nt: TGTGCCAGAAGCTTGAACAGACAGGGAAGGCATGGCTACACCTTC
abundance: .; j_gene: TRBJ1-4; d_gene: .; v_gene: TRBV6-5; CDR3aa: CASNTGQRGEKLFF; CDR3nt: TGTGCCAGCAATACTGGACAGAGAGGGGAAAAACTGTTTTTT
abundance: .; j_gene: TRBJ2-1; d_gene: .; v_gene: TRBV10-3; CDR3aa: CAISEVNEQFF; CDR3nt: TGTGCCATCAGTGAGGTCAATGAGCAGTTCTTC
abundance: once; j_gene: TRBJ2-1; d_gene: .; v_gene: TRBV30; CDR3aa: CAWSVRGLSSYNEQFF; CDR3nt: TGTGCCTGGAGTGTACGAGGACTGAGCTCCTACAATGAGCAGTTCTTC
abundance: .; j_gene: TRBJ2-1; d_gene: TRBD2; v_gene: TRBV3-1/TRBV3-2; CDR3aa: CASSPALASGIYNEQFF; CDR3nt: TGTGCCAGCAGCCCCGCCTTGGCTAGCGGTATCTACAATGAGCAGTTCTTC
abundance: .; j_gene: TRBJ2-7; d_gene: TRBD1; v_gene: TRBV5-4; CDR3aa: CASSPGTGINEQYF; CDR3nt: TGTGCCAGCAGCCCCGGGACAGGGATCAACGAGCAGTACTTC
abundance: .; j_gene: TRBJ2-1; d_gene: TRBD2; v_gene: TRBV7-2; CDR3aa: CASSFSGGGGNEQFF; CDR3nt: TGTGCCAGCAGCTTTAGCGGGGGGGGTGGGAATGAGCAGTTCTTC
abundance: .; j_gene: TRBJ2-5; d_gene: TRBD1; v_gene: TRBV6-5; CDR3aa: CASSYSTGLGETQYF; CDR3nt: TGTGCCAGCAGTTACTCGACAGGGCTTGGGGAGACCCAGTACTTC
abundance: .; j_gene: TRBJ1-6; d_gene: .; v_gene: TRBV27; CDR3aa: CASSSGQRKISSYNSPLHF; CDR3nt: TGTGCCAGCAGCTCCGGACAGCGGAAAATCTCTTCCTATAATTCACCCCTCCACTTT
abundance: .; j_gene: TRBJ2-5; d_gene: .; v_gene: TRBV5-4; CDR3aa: CASSLEGGSQETQYF; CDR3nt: TGTGCCAGCAGCTTGGAGGGCGGATCCCAAGAGACCCAGTACTTC
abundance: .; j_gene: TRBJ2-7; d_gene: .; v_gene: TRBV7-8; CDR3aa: CASSLGAYEQYF; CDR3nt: TGTGCCAGCAGCTTAGGGGCTTACGAGCAGTACTTC
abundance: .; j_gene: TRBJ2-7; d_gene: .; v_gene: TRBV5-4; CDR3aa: CASSSRPGEQYF; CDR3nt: TGTGCCAGCAGCTCCCGGCCCGGCGAGCAGTACTTC
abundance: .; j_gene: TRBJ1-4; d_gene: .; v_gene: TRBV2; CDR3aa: CASGAGLNEKLFF; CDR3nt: TGTGCCAGCGGGGCAGGGCTTAATGAAAAACTGTTTTTT
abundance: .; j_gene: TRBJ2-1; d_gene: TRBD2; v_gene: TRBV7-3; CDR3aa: CASGTPGLVPEQFF; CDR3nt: TGTGCCAGTGGGACACCGGGACTAGTGCCGGAGCAGTTCTTC
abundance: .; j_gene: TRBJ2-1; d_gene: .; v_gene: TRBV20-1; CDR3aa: CSALQGGEQFF; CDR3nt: TGCAGTGCTTTACAGGGAGGTGAGCAGTTCTTC
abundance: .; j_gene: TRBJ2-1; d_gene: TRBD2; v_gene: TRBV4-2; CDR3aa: CASSQDIGLAGADEQFF; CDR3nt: TGTGCCAGCAGCCAAGATATTGGACTAGCGGGAGCGGATGAGCAGTTCTTC
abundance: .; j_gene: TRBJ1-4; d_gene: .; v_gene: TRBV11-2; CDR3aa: CASSPQTGGGGEKLFF; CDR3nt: TGTGCCAGCAGCCCCCAAACGGGGGGGGGAGGAGAAAAACTGTTTTTT
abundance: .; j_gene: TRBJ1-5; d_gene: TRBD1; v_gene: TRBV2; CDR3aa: CASSSDRGGIQPQHF; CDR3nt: TGTGCCAGCAGTTCGGACAGGGGCGGAATTCAGCCCCAGCATTTT
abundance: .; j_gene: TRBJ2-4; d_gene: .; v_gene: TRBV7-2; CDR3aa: CASSRQSKNIQYF; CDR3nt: TGTGCCAGCAGCAGACAGTCTAAAAACATTCAGTACTTC
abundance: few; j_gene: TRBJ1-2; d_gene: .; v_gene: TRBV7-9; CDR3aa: CASSAEGVGYTF; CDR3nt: TGTGCCAGCAGCGCGGAAGGGGTCGGCTACACCTTC
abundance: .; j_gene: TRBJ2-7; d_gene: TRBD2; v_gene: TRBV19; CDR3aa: CATRGGGQGFYEQYF; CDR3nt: TGTGCCACCCGGGGGGGAGGGCAGGGTTTCTACGAGCAGTACTTC
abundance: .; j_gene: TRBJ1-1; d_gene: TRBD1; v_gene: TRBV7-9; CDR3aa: CASGTGGWNTEAFF; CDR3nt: TGTGCCAGCGGGACAGGGGGTTGGAACACTGAAGCTTTCTTT
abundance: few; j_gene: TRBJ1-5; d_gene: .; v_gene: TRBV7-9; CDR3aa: CASSLGNSNQPQHF; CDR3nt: TGTGCCAGCAGCTTAGGGAATAGCAATCAGCCCCAGCATTTT
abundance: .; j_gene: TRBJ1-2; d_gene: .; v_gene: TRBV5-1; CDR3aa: CASRFGGGYGYTF; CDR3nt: TGCGCCAGCAGGTTCGGGGGAGGCTATGGCTACACCTTC
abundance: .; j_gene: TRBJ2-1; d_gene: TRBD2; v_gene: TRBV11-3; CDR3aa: CASSLDREGGPTYNEQFF; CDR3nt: TGTGCCAGCAGCTTAGATAGGGAGGGAGGGCCCACCTACAATGAGCAGTTCTTC
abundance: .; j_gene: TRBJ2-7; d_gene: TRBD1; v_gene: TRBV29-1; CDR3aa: CSVGYRGRLYEQYF; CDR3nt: TGCAGCGTTGGTTACAGGGGAAGGCTCTACGAGCAGTACTTC
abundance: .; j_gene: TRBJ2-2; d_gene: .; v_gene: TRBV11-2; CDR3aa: CASSQTGNSATGELFF; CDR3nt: TGTGCCAGCAGCCAGACAGGAAACTCAGCCACCGGGGAGCTGTTTTTT
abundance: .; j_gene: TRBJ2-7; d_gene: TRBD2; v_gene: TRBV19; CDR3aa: CASSTRLAGGHEQYF; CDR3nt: TGTGCCAGTAGTACAAGACTAGCGGGAGGGCACGAGCAGTACTTC
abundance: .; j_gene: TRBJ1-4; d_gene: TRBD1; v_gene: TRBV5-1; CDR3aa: CASSRTGRNEKLFF; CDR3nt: TGCGCCAGCAGCCGGACAGGACGAAATGAAAAACTGTTTTTT
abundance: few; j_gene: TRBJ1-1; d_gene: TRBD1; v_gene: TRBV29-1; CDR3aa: CSVEDLSPTGVLAFF; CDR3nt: TGCAGCGTTGAAGACCTCTCCCCGACAGGGGTTTTGGCTTTCTTT
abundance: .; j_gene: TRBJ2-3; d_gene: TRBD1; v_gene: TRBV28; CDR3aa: CASSEVRTGQDTQYF; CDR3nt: TGTGCCAGCAGTGAGGTCAGGACAGGGCAAGATACGCAGTATTTT
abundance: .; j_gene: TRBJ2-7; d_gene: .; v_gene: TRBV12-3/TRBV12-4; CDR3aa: CASSAGYEQYF; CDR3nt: TGTGCCAGCAGTGCGGGATACGAGCAGTACTTC
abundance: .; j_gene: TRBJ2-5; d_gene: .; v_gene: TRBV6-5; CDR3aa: CASKLNTGETQYF; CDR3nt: TGTGCCAGCAAGTTAAACACTGGGGAGACCCAGTACTTC
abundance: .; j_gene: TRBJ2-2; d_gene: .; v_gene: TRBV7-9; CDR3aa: CASSPNLATGELFF; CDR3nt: TGTGCCAGCAGCCCAAACCTAGCCACCGGGGAGCTGTTTTTT
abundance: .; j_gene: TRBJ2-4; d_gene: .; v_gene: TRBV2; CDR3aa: CASRGWKNIQYF; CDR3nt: TGTGCCAGCAGGGGGTGGAAAAACATTCAGTACTTC
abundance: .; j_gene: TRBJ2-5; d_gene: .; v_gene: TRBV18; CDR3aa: CASSPQAPGAGETQYF; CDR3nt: TGTGCCAGCTCACCACAGGCCCCCGGGGCGGGAGAGACCCAGTACTTC
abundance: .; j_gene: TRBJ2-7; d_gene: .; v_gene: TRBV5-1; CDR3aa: CASSPLTGNEQYF; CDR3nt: TGCGCCAGCTCACCTCTAACAGGGAACGAGCAGTACTTC
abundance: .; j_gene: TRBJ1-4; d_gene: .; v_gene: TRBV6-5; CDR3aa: CASSYMQTNEKLFF; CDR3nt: TGTGCCAGCAGTTACATGCAGACTAATGAAAAACTGTTTTTT
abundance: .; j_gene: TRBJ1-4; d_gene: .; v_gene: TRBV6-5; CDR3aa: CASRRTSGNEKLFF; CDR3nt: TGTGCCAGCAGGAGGACTTCTGGTAATGAAAAACTGTTTTTT
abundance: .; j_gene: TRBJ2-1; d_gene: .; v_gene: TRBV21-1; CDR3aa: CASSPKEGQGHEQFF; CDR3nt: TGTGCCAGCAGCCCAAAGGAGGGACAAGGCCATGAGCAGTTCTTC
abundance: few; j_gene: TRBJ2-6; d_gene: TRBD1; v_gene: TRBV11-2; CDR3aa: CASSLTGGAGANVLTF; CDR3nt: TGTGCCAGCAGCTTAACAGGGGGCGCTGGGGCCAACGTCCTGACTTTC
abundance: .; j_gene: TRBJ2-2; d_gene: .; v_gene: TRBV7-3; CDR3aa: CASSISSVSGELFF; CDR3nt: TGTGCCAGCAGCATATCTAGTGTGAGCGGGGAGCTGTTTTTT
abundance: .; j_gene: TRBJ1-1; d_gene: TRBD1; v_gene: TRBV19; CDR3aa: CASSIQGANTEAFF; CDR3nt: TGTGCCAGTAGTATACAGGGGGCGAACACTGAAGCTTTCTTT
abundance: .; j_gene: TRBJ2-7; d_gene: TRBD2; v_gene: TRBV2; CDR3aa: CASSIGLVGEQYF; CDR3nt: TGTGCCAGCAGTATCGGACTAGTAGGCGAGCAGTACTTC
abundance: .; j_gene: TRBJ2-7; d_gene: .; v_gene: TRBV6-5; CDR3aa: CASSYSTTPTTGQYF; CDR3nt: TGTGCCAGCAGTTACTCGACAACCCCTACGACTGGGCAGTACTTC
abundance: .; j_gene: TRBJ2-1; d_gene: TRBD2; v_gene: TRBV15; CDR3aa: CATSNLAGGYNEQFF; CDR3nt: TGTGCCACCAGCAATTTAGCGGGGGGCTACAATGAGCAGTTCTTC
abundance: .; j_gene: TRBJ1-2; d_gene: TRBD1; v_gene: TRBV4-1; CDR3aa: CASSHPTGPNYGYTF; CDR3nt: TGCGCCAGCAGCCATCCGACAGGGCCTAACTATGGCTACACCTTC
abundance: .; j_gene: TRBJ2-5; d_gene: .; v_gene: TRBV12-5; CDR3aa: CASGRFLGTQETQYF; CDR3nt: TGTGCTAGTGGTCGATTCCTCGGGACTCAAGAGACCCAGTACTTC
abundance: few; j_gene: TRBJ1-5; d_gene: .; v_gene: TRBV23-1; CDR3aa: CASSQTYRVGAYQPQHF; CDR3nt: TGCGCCAGCAGTCAGACCTACAGGGTTGGGGCGTATCAGCCCCAGCATTTT
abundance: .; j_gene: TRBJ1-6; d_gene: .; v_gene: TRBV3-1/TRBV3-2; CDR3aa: CASSQESQGTGNSPLHF; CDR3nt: TGTGCCAGCAGCCAAGAAAGTCAGGGGACTGGTAATTCACCCCTCCACTTT
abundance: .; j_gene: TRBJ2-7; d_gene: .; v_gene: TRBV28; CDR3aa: CASSASGAGQYEQYF; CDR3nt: TGTGCCAGCAGTGCCTCCGGGGCAGGGCAATACGAGCAGTACTTC
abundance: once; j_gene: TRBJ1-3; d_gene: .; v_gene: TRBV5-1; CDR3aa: CASSITGDPWNTIYF; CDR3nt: TGCGCCAGCAGCATAACGGGGGACCCGTGGAACACCATATATTTT
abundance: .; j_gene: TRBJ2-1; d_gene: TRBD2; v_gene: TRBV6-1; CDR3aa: CASSGTSSGRLLEQFF; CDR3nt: TGTGCCAGCAGTGGGACCTCTAGCGGGAGATTGCTTGAGCAGTTCTTC
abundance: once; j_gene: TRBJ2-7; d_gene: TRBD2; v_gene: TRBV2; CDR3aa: CASRLAGGVEQYF; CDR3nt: TGTGCCAGCAGGCTAGCGGGAGGTGTCGAGCAGTACTTC
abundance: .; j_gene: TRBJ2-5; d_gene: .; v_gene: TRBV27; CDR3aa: CASSLYGGRQETQYF; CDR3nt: TGTGCCAGCAGTTTATATGGGGGGCGCCAAGAGACCCAGTACTTC
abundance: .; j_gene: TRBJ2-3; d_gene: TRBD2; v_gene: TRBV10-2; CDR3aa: CASRTSGGATDTQYF; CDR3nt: TGCGCCAGCAGGACTAGCGGGGGGGCAACAGATACGCAGTATTTT
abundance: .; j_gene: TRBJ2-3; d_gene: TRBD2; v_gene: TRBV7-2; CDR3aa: CAGGLAQTDTQYF; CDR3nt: TGTGCCGGGGGACTAGCGCAGACAGATACGCAGTATTTT
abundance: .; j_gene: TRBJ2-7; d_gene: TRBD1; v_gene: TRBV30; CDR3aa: CAWSVRDRAYYEQYF; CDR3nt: TGTGCCTGGAGTGTACGGGACAGGGCATACTACGAGCAGTACTTC
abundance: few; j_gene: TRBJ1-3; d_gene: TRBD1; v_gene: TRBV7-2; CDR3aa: CASSSTGDSGNTIYF; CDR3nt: TGTGCCAGCAGCTCAACAGGGGACTCTGGAAACACCATATATTTT